Sequencing of this TCR beta chain was carried out in a study of graft-versus-host responses after intestinal transplantation. Overall study context: Anti-thymocyte globulin was used for induction in all recipients, who then took tacrolimus and steroids for approximately three years.

About this clone itself: Its target is not known.

The method was immunoSEQ multiplex PCR; TCRdb's version includes in-frame clones alone and lacks a portion of them. This sample has about 100,000 clones, with roughly 87% found just once. The CDR3 is made up of 15 amino acids. The chain employs TRBV21-1 and TRBJ1-1. TRBV21-1 corresponds to a pseudogene. The sequence came from a human donor who was the organ donor for an intestinal transplant. Here the sequenced sample was unstimulated CD4+ T cells sorted from spleen or lymph node cells, taken before transplant. As DNA, the CDR3 is TGTGCCAGCGGGGGCAGCGGGCCCCTGAACACTGAAGCTTTCTTT. It specifies CASGGSGPLNTEAFF.